This T cell receptor (beta chain) originates from a study of T cells in Graves' hyperthyroidism and ophthalmopathy. Findings and limits, study-wide: A model of 13 V-J pairs discriminated ophthalmopathy from stable hyperthyroidism.

V was cut by 4 bases and J by 0 bases, with 10 bases left in between. CDR3 length: 15 amino acids. Germline CDR1 reads SGHTA; CDR2 reads FQGTGA. Amplification yielded TCR beta CDR3 regions, with RNA transcripts as the source. Initially, a first-round RT-PCR of the TCR CDR3 employed the HTBI primer set. One entry per CDR3 protein results from TCRdb running MiXCR on the multiplex PCR reads. The sample contains about 180,000 distinct CDR3 sequences, about 17% of which appear only once. Ten or more counts support this clonotype. No antigen is known for it. Graves' hyperthyroidism was deemed stable given no ophthalmopathy progression within 18 months.

Sequenced input: blood. The rearrangement links TRBV7-3 to TRBJ2-1; D is unclear. The sequence was obtained from a woman in her fifties or sixties with Graves' hyperthyroidism. CDR3 region: CASSYSTRSYNEQFF. CDR3 nucleotides: TGTGCCAGCAGCTATTCGACTCGCTCCTACAATGAGCAGTTCTTC. Looking up the rest from reference TRBV7-3 and TRBJ2-1 gives the full variable domain: GAGVSQTPSNKVTEKGKYVELRCDPISGHTALYWYRQSLGQGPEFLIYFQGTGAADDSGLPNDRFFAVRPEGSVSTLKIQRTERGDSAVYLCASSYSTRSYNEQFFGPGTRLTVL.